The 10 T cell receptor beta chains presented below share a single source sample, sequenced in a study of T cells in Graves' hyperthyroidism and ophthalmopathy. Amplification yielded TCR beta CDR3 regions, with RNA transcripts as the source. During a first-round RT-PCR of the TCR CDR3, the HTBI primer set was used. Each CDR3 protein is one row after TCRdb ran MiXCR on the multiplex PCR reads. The sample holds 450,000 to 700,000 distinct CDR3 sequences; about 45% are singletons and the top ten take about 8%. Source material: peripheral blood or thyroid tissue (not recorded which). The receptors derive from a woman younger than 35 with Graves' hyperthyroidism.

This clonotype was recorded many times. CDR3 protein: CASSRGRSNYGYTF. Written as DNA, the CDR3 is TGTGCCAGTAGTAGGGGCAGGTCCAACTATGGCTACACCTTC. The gene calls are TRBV19 and TRBJ1-2, with D perhaps matching TRBD1 (5 bases). Trimming took off 4 bases at V and 2 bases at J, with 11 bases between the two ends. Germline V gene lookup returns CDR1 LNHDA and CDR2 SQIVND (reference sequence). There are 14 residues in the CDR3.

This clonotype was seen many times. The V and J genes are TRBV7-2 and TRBJ1-2; D is possibly TRBD1 (5 bases). V lost 6 bases to trimming and J lost 2 bases, with 10 bases between them. Per the germline V gene, CDR1 is SGHTA and CDR2 is FQGNSA. The CDR3 is 13 residues long. CDR3 coding DNA: TGTGCCAGCAGGGGACGTCCGAACTATGGCTACACCTTC. Translated, it gives CASRGRPNYGYTF.

This clonotype came up many times. This rearrangement joins TRBV20-1 to TRBJ1-1; TRBD1 agrees at 8 bases. The CDR3 sequence is 15 residues long. Germline CDR1 is DFQATT and CDR2 is SNEGSKA (reference sequence). The J segment lost 4 bases and the V segment lost 3 bases, leaving 10 bases of the junction unmatched. CDR3 protein: CSASRTGLGSTEAFF. CDR3 sequence (DNA): TGCAGTGCTAGCAGGACAGGGCTGGGTAGCACTGAAGCTTTCTTT.

This clonotype appeared many times. The gene calls are TRBV25-1 and TRBJ1-2; no reliable D call. Trimming left V 4 bases short and J 7 bases short, with 13 bases between. Germline values: CDR1 MGHDK, CDR2 SYGVNS. CDR3 length equals 13 residues. This chain's CDR3 is CASSGSWEGGYTF. The CDR3 coding sequence is TGTGCCAGCAGTGGCTCTTGGGAGGGTGGCTACACCTTC.

The V and J genes are TRBV20-1 and TRBJ1-6; D is ambiguous. The length of the CDR3 is 14 residues. CDR1 and CDR2 (germline): DFQATT, SNEGSKA (reference sequence). CDR3: CRAARDIYNSPLHF. In nucleotides, the CDR3 is TGCAGGGCAGCCCGGGATATATATAATTCACCCCTCCACTTT.

This clonotype appeared a single time. The rearrangement links TRBV9 to TRBJ1-1, with 8 bases identical to TRBD1. The V gene end was trimmed by 3 bases and the J gene end by 1 base; junction bases not matched to a gene: 14. The CDR3 covers 18 residues. The germline gives CDR1 SGDLS, CDR2 YYNGEE. The CDR3 here is CASSEYGTGGAANTEAFF. CDR3 DNA: TGTGCCAGCAGCGAGTACGGGACAGGAGGAGCGGCGAACACTGAAGCTTTCTTT.

This clonotype came up many times. The chain joins TRBV29-1 to TRBJ1-2; a possible D gene is TRBD1 (5 bases). The V gene lost 0 bases and the J gene lost 8 bases, with 7 bases spanning the gap. CDR1 is SQVTM, CDR2 ANQGSEA, per germline. The CDR3 contains 11 residues. The CDR3, as DNA: TGCAGCGTTGAAGACAGGGACGGCTACACCTTC. Amino acids: CSVEDRDGYTF.

The chain uses TRBV24-1 and TRBJ2-7, with D perhaps matching TRBD2 (5 bases). The assigned J gene may be wrong: the sequence end matches TRBJ2-1 better. Germline V gene data show CDR1 as KGHDR and CDR2 as SFDVKD. There are 14 residues in the CDR3. CDR3 sequence (DNA): TGTGCCACCAGCGAACGACCGGGATACAATGAGCAGTTCTTC. Translation gives CATSERPGYNEQFF.

V is TRBV29-1 and J is TRBJ1-2; unclear D gene. This CDR3 has 14 residues. V lost 5 bases to trimming and J lost 8 bases, with 21 bases between them. Germline V lookup: CDR1 SQVTM, CDR2 ANQGSEA. DNA of the CDR3: TGCAGCGTTAAGAAGCGGGAGGGTCTAAAGGGCTACACCTTC. This sequence encodes CSVKKREGLKGYTF.

This clonotype was found many times. The chain recombines TRBV20-1 with TRBJ2-2, with 7 bases aligning to TRBD2. Trimming took 3 bases from V and 6 from J; bases not matched to a gene: 4. Germline V gene sequence: CDR1 DFQATT, CDR2 SNEGSKA (reference sequence). This CDR3 is 13 amino acids long. CDR3: CSARARGSGELFF. In nucleotides, the CDR3 is TGCAGTGCTAGGGCGCGGGGGTCCGGGGAGCTGTTTTTT.